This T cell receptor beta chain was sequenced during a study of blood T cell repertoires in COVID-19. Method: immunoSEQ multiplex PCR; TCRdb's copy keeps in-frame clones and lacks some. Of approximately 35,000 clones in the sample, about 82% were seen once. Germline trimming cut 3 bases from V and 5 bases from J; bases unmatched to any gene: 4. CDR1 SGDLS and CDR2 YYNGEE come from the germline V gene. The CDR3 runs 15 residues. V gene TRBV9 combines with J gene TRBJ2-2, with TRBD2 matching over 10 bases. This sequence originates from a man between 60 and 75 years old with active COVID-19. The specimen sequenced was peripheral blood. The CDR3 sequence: CASSGSGRITGELFF. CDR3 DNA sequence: TGTGCCAGCAGCGGTAGCGGGAGGATAACCGGGGAGCTGTTTTTT.